This TCR beta chain was retrieved from a study of CD8+ T cells in alopecia areata. Germline loops: CDR1 SGHVS, CDR2 FQNEAQ. The CDR3 has 14 residues. With 6 bases clipped from V and 1 base from J, the junction kept 4 bases outside the gene matches. Extracted RNA was reverse transcribed, and the resulting cDNA served as sequencing template. Produced via immunoSEQ multiplex PCR; TCRdb's table is partial and in-frame only. The repertoire holds about 150,000 clones, with around 55% as singletons. Sequencing was performed on CD8+ T cells sorted from blood, taken at week 0. This chain uses TRBV7-8 with TRBJ1-1, with 8 bases fitting TRBD1. The receptor was isolated from a human donor with alopecia areata. The DNA for the CDR3 is TGTGCCAGCAGAATAGGACAGGGGAACACTGAAGCTTTCTTT. The encoded protein is CASRIGQGNTEAFF.